This TCR beta chain emerged from a study of cytomegalovirus exposure and HLA in healthy donors. The CDR3 has 14 amino acids. Germline V gene sequence: CDR1 SGHRS, CDR2 YFSETQ. The V end was cut by 0 bases, the J end by 9 bases, with 13 bases between. The PCR contained 60 Vbeta and 13 Jbeta primers. The table came from immunoSEQ multiplex PCR; TCRdb's copy has only in-frame clones and leaves some out. Its table lists about 190,000 clones. Sequencing was performed on PBMCs. This receptor was obtained from a woman in her thirties in good health and CMV-seropositive. V is TRBV5-1 and J is TRBJ2-1, with D maybe TRBD1 (7 bases). CDR3 residues: CASSLVGGGSEQFF. For the CDR3, the DNA is TGCGCCAGCAGCTTGGTCGGAGGGGGCTCTGAGCAGTTCTTC.